Sequencing of this TCR beta chain was carried out in a study of T-cell reconstitution after alpha-beta-depleted transplantation in children. With respect to this clonotype: Its antigen is not known.

Germline V gene sequence: CDR1 SGHTA, CDR2 FQGNSA. V was pared by 5 bases and J by 8 bases, with 4 bases of the junction left unmatched. The CDR3 is 12 amino acids. The library targeted TCRbeta and was prepared with unique molecular identifiers. TCRdb analysed the PCR reads with MiXCR anew, one entry per CDR3 protein. This table holds some 200,000 distinct CDR3 sequences, about 8.7% found once. Findings and caveats of the study: Several hundred expanded graft clones reportedly were the source of alpha-beta T cells about two months after transplant. Certain patients had high TCRbeta diversity at day 60, and it came from recipient T cells and thymic progenitors that survived.

Sequencing was performed on PBMCs, mostly from graft donor cells, taken 360 days after TCRalphabeta/CD19-depleted stem cell transplant. The chain joins TRBV7-2 to TRBJ2-5; 8 nucleotides match TRBD1. The receptor's source is a male patient aged 2 to 10 who had a stem cell transplant for acute myeloid leukemia, so the T cells may come from the graft donor. As DNA, the CDR3 is TGTGCCAGCAGCCCCAGGGGGCGAACCCAGTACTTC. This codes for CASSPRGRTQYF. The full variable domain, completed using reference TRBV7-2 and TRBJ2-5, is GAGVSQSPSNKVTEKGKDVELRCDPISGHTALYWYRQSLGQGLEFLIYFQGNSAPDKSGLPSDRFSAERTGGSVSTLTIQRTQQEDSAVYLCASSPRGRTQYFGPGTRLLVL.